This T cell receptor (beta chain) was retrieved from a study of early T cells in non-severe SARS-CoV-2 infection. Study background: With bulk RNA from unsorted whole blood as input, sequencing yielded unpaired chains. Regarding the study as a whole: The VDJdb matching leaned toward anti-spike CD8 responses and overlooked private and CD4 specificities.

The sample holds a few counts of this clonotype. Its cognate antigen is unknown. Researchers tagged individual cDNA molecules with unique molecular identifiers. TCRdb independently ran MiXCR on the 5' RACE reads; one entry per CDR3 protein. This sample has about 31,000 distinct CDR3 sequences, with around 7% found just once. Per germline, CDR1 KGHDR and CDR2 SFDVKD. CDR3 length: 13 residues. The V and J ends lost 2 bases and 3 bases respectively, with 4 bases between them. The receptor's source is an adult who was a healthcare worker with PCR-confirmed SARS-CoV-2 infection or an uninfected control (not recorded which). The chain links TRBV24-1 to TRBJ2-1; D gene ambiguous. The sample was whole blood, taken at baseline. The CDR3 is CATSDSNYNEQFF. The CDR3 nucleotides read TGTGCCACCAGTGATTCCAACTACAATGAGCAGTTCTTC.